Reported below is one TCR beta chain. The data are from a study of cytomegalovirus exposure and HLA in healthy donors. In the study overall: One earlier analysis, a look at about 179 million T cells, found around 110 million unique TCR beta sequences.

The PCR had 60 Vbeta and 13 Jbeta primers. Profiling relied on immunoSEQ multiplex PCR, and the TCRdb table lists in-frame clones only, not all of them. Among approximately 160,000 clones listed, roughly 65% were seen once. CDR1 is MNHEY, CDR2 SVGAGI, per germline. The CDR3 has 14 amino acids. Likely unrecorded immune exposures existed in these nominally healthy donors. Sequencing was performed on PBMCs. This sequence was found in a woman aged 18 to 35 in good health and CMV-seropositive. The V call is TRBV6-5, the J call TRBJ2-5; TRBD1 agrees at 7 bases. The J call may be incorrect, as the DNA end agrees better with TRBJ2-7. The CDR3: CASSYEGAPYEQYF. The CDR3 DNA is TGTGCCAGCAGTTACGAGGGGGCGCCATACGAGCAGTACTTC.